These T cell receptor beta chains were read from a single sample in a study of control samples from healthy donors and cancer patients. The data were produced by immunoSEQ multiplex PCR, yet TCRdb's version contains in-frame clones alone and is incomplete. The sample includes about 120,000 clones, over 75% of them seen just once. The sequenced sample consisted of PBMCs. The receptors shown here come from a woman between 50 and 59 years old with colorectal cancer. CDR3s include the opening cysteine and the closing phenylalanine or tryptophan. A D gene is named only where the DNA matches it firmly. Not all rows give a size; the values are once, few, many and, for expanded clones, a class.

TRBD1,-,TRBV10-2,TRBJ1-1,CASSFGTGWSDTEAFF,TGCGCCAGCAGTTTCGGGACAGGGTGGTCGGACACTGAAGCTTTCTTT
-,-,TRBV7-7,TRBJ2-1,CASSSGTPPYNEQFF,TGTGCTAGCAGTTCCGGGACTCCTCCCTACAATGAGCAGTTCTTC
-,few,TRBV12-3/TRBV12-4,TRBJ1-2,CASSVPGAGYTF,TGTGCCAGCAGCGTGCCGGGGGCCGGCTACACCTTC
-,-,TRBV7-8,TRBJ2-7,CASSLAQSGVYEQYF,TGTGCCAGCAGCTTAGCGCAGTCAGGCGTCTACGAGCAGTACTTC
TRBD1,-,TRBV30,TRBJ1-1,CAWSVLQGATEAFF,TGTGCCTGGAGTGTACTCCAGGGGGCCACTGAAGCTTTCTTT
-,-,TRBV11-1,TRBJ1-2,CTSSSSGRYGYTF,TGTACCAGCAGCTCCTCGGGACGATATGGCTACACCTTC
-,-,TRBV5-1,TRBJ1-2,CASSLDGHGREGNTF,TGCGCCAGCAGCTTGGACGGACATGGACGTGAGGGAAACACCTTC
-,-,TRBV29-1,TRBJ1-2,CSVEPGTFGYTF,TGCAGCGTAGAGCCCGGGACTTTTGGCTACACCTTC
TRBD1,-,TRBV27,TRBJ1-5,CASSSGTGGNQPQHF,TGTGCCAGCAGTTCTGGGACAGGGGGCAATCAGCCCCAGCATTTT
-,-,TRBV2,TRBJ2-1,CASTGRKDNEQFF,TGTGCCAGCACCGGACGGAAAGACAATGAGCAGTTCTTC
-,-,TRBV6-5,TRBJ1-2,CASSYDGDYGYTF,TGTGCCAGCAGTTACGACGGCGACTATGGCTACACCTTC
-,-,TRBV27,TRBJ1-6,CASSLGRSSYNSPLHF,TGTGCCAGCAGTTTAGGGCGGAGCTCCTATAATTCACCCCTCCACTTT
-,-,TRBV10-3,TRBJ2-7,CAISDSYEQYF,TGTGCCATCAGTGATTCCTACGAGCAGTACTTC
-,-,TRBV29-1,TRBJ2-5,CSVVGGGETQYF,TGCAGCGTCGTTGGGGGTGGGGAGACCCAGTACTTC
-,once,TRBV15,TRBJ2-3,CATSRVSLLTSTDTQYF,TGTGCCACCAGCAGAGTATCTCTCCTAACAAGCACAGATACGCAGTATTTT
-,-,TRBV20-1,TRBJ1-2,CSASPGEYGYTF,TGCAGTGCTAGTCCCGGGGAATATGGCTACACCTTC
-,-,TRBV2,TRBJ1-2,CASSDVNYGYTF,TGTGCCAGCAGTGACGTTAACTATGGCTACACCTTC
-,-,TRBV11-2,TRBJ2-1,CASSLEGFSYNEQFF,TGTGCCAGCAGCTTAGAAGGATTCTCCTACAATGAGCAGTTCTTC
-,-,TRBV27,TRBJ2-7,CASSLSTGAPEQYF,TGTGCCAGCAGTTTATCGACTGGGGCCCCTGAGCAGTACTTC
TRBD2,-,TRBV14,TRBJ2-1,CASSQDYAGGYNEQFF,TGTGCCAGCAGCCAAGATTACGCGGGGGGTTACAATGAGCAGTTCTTC
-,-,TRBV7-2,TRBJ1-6,CASSFDVSLGNSPLHF,TGTGCCAGCAGCTTCGACGTGAGTCTAGGAAATTCACCCCTCCACTTT
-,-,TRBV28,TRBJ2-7,CASSLPGAYEQYF,TGTGCCAGCAGTTTACCAGGAGCCTACGAGCAGTACTTC
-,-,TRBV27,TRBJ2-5,CASSSTVTNRDSKTQYF,TGTGCCAGCAGTTCGACAGTAACTAACAGGGATTCGAAGACCCAGTACTTC
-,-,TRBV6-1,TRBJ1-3,CASSEGGGRSGNTIYF,TGTGCCAGCAGTGAGGGTGGAGGACGGTCTGGAAACACCATATATTTT
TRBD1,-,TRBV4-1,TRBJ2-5,CASSQHRKTGDAYKAQYF,TGCGCCAGCAGCCAACACCGAAAGACAGGGGACGCCTATAAGGCCCAGTACTTC
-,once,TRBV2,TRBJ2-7,CASTEGNGGQYF,TGTGCCAGCACCGAAGGGAACGGGGGGCAGTACTTC
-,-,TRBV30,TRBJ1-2,CARRGREYGYTF,TGTGCCCGTCGAGGCAGGGAGTATGGCTACACCTTC
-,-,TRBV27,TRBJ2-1,CASSLVPARGSSYNEQFF,TGTGCCAGCAGTTTAGTCCCTGCCCGGGGGTCATCCTACAATGAGCAGTTCTTC
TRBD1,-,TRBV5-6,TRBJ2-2,CASSTRRDSANTGELFF,TGTGCCAGCAGCACGCGCCGGGACAGCGCGAACACCGGGGAGCTGTTTTTT
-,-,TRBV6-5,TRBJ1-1,CASSRLPDTEAFF,TGTGCCAGCAGTAGGCTTCCCGACACTGAAGCTTTCTTT
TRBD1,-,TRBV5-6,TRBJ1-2,CASSRTGTANYGYTF,TGTGCCAGCAGCCGGACCGGGACAGCTAACTATGGCTACACCTTC
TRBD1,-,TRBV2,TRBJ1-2,CASSERGQGVNYGYTF,TGTGCCAGCAGTGAAAGAGGACAGGGTGTAAACTATGGCTACACCTTC
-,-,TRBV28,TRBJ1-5,CASSFLSVYSNQPQHF,TGTGCCAGCAGTTTTTTGTCGGTATATAGCAATCAGCCCCAGCATTTT
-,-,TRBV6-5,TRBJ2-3,CASLTPGTDTQYF,TGTGCCAGCCTGACACCTGGCACAGATACGCAGTATTTT
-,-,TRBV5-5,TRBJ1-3,CASSPRAEPLSGNTIYF,TGTGCCAGCAGCCCCCGTGCCGAGCCTCTCTCTGGAAACACCATATATTTT
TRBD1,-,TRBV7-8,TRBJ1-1,CASSLLGQGGTEAFF,TGTGCCAGCAGCCTACTCGGACAGGGAGGGACTGAAGCTTTCTTT
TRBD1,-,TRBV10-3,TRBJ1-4,CAISDFQGAGGEKLFF,TGTGCCATCAGTGACTTTCAGGGGGCTGGCGGTGAAAAACTGTTTTTT
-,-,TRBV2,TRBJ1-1,CASSPRRNTEAFF,TGTGCCAGCAGTCCCCGACGGAACACTGAAGCTTTCTTT
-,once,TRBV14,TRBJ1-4,CASSQAPGLRLFF,TGTGCCAGCAGCCAAGCCCCAGGCCTAAGACTGTTTTTT
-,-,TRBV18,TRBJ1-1,CASSARDSNTEAFF,TGTGCCAGCTCAGCCAGGGACTCGAACACTGAAGCTTTCTTT
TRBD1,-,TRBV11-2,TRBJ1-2,CASSPSVRDSYGYTF,TGTGCCAGCAGCCCCAGCGTCAGGGACAGCTATGGCTACACCTTC
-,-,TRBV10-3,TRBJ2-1,CAISEGINVNEQFF,TGTGCCATCAGTGAAGGGATTAACGTCAATGAGCAGTTCTTC
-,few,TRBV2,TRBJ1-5,CASSEARGAGQPQHF,TGTGCCAGCAGTGAAGCGCGAGGGGCGGGTCAGCCCCAGCATTTT
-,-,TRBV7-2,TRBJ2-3,CASSLGLDTDTQYF,TGTGCCAGCAGCTTAGGCCTAGACACAGATACGCAGTATTTT
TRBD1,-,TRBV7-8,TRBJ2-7,CASSPRRDRASYEQYF,TGTGCCAGCAGCCCGCGAAGGGACAGGGCCTCCTACGAGCAGTACTTC
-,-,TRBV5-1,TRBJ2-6,CASSLGGSGANVLTF,TGCGCCAGCAGCTTGGGGGGATCTGGGGCCAACGTCCTGACTTTC
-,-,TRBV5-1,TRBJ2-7,CASSLDTTYEQYF,TGCGCCAGCAGCTTGGACACTACCTACGAGCAGTACTTC
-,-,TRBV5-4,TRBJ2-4,CASSLWVQNIQYF,TGTGCCAGCAGCTTGTGGGTCCAAAACATTCAGTACTTC
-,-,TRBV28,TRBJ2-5,CASSGSTGYQETQYF,TGTGCCAGCAGTGGGAGTACAGGGTACCAAGAGACCCAGTACTTC
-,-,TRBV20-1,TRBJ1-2,CSARDSYGYTF,TGCAGTGCTAGGGACAGCTATGGCTACACCTTC
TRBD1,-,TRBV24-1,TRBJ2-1,CATSDSQTGGEDEQFF,TGTGCCACCAGTGATTCACAGACAGGGGGCGAGGATGAGCAGTTCTTC
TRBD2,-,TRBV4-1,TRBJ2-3,CASSQVPGGPDTQYF,TGCGCCAGCAGCCAAGTCCCGGGAGGGCCAGATACGCAGTATTTT
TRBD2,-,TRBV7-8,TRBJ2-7,CASSLEPGEGYEQYF,TGTGCCAGCAGCTTAGAGCCGGGGGAGGGCTACGAGCAGTACTTC
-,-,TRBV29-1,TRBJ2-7,CSVEWVPDTRDYEQYF,TGCAGCGTTGAATGGGTCCCGGACACAAGAGACTACGAGCAGTACTTC
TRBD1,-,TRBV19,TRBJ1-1,CASSKPGQGGPRRAFF,TGTGCCAGTAGTAAACCGGGACAGGGCGGACCCCGTCGGGCTTTCTTT